What follows are 27 T cell receptor beta chains derived from one specimen sequenced in a study of cytomegalovirus exposure and HLA in healthy donors. The study ran its PCR with 60 Vbeta and 13 Jbeta primers. Libraries were prepared by immunoSEQ multiplex PCR; TCRdb keeps only in-frame clonotypes and omits some of them. This sample's table has around 26,000 clones. What was sequenced was PBMCs. The receptors originated from a male donor in good health and CMV-seropositive.

The chain employs TRBV19 and TRBJ2-6, with 10 nucleotides matching TRBD1. Germline V gives CDR1 LNHDA, CDR2 SQIVND (reference sequence). The V and J ends lost 5 bases and 0 bases, in that order; junction bases with no gene match: 10. The CDR3 contains 19 residues. The CDR3 protein is CASSPDRGRTGSGANVLTF. Written as DNA, the CDR3 is TGTGCCAGTAGTCCTGACAGGGGGCGGACCGGCTCTGGGGCCAACGTCCTGACTTTC.

The chain joins TRBV7-2 to TRBJ2-7, with 7 bases lining up with TRBD1. Losses at the gene ends were 1 base for V and 6 bases for J; bases not matched to a gene: 9. CDR1 SGHTA and CDR2 FQGNSA come from the germline V gene. The CDR3 sequence is 15 residues long. The CDR3 spells CASSLDGTALREQYF. The CDR3 DNA is TGTGCCAGCAGCTTAGACGGGACAGCCCTTCGCGAGCAGTACTTC.

The CDR3 DNA is TGTGCCAGCAGTTTGCAGCAAGAGACCCAGTACTTC. Its translation is CASSLQQETQYF. The rearrangement joins TRBV28 to TRBJ2-5; no clear D gene. This CDR3 is 12 amino acids long. Germline V gene sequence: CDR1 MDHEN, CDR2 SYDVKM. The V and J ends lost 3 bases and 2 bases respectively, with 4 bases between them. Full variable domain (missing parts from reference TRBV28 and TRBJ2-5): DVKVTQSSRYLVKRTGEKVFLECVQDMDHENMFWYRQDPGLGLRLIYFSYDVKMKEKGDIPEGYSVSREKKERFSLILESASTNQTSMYLCASSLQQETQYFGPGTRLLVL.

This chain links TRBV6-5 with TRBJ1-1; D gene uncertain. Germline lookup yields CDR1 MNHEY and CDR2 SVGAGI. Deletions cut 0 bases from V and 0 bases from J, with 8 bases between. This CDR3 has 15 amino acids. DNA of the CDR3: TGTGCCAGCAGTTACTCGTCCGGGATGAACACTGAAGCTTTCTTT. This translates into CASSYSSGMNTEAFF.

The gene calls are TRBV9 and TRBJ2-1, with 7 nucleotides matching TRBD2. Germline values: CDR1 SGDLS, CDR2 YYNGEE. CDR3 length: 16 amino acids. Trimming at V came to 1 base and at J to 5 bases, leaving 9 bases not matched to a gene. For the CDR3, the DNA is TGTGCCAGCAGCGTAAGCGGGGTAATAGAAGACAATGAGCAGTTCTTC. This translates into CASSVSGVIEDNEQFF.

This rearrangement joins TRBV6-1 to TRBJ2-2; the D gene is possibly TRBD2 (6 bases). Germline V CDR1 and CDR2: MNHNS, SASEGT. V was clipped by 6 bases and J by 3 bases, with 11 bases between them. The CDR3 sequence is 14 residues long. In DNA, the CDR3 is TGTGCCAGCAGCGGGATAGCGGACACCGGGGAGCTGTTTTTT. Translating it yields CASSGIADTGELFF.

The J gene is TRBJ1-6, the V gene TRBV19; D is unclear. The CDR3 has 14 residues. Germline CDR1 is LNHDA and CDR2 is SQIVND (reference sequence). V lost 5 bases to trimming and J lost 9 bases, with 14 bases between them. The CDR3 protein is CASSAPRSFSPLHF. In nucleotides, the CDR3 is TGTGCCAGTAGTGCCCCTAGGTCATTTTCACCCCTCCACTTT.

V usage is TRBV14 and J usage is TRBJ1-1; 9 bases are a match to TRBD1. The length of the CDR3 is 15 residues. The germline V gene has CDR1 SGHDN and CDR2 FVKESK. V lost 4 bases, J lost 5 bases, and 8 bases stayed unmatched. CDR3 sequence: CASSRTTGGRTEAFF. For the CDR3, the DNA is TGTGCCAGCAGCCGAACGACAGGGGGAAGGACTGAAGCTTTCTTT.

The chain recombines TRBV5-6 with TRBJ2-1, with TRBD2 matching 11 bases. The CDR3 runs 15 residues. Per germline, CDR1 SGHDT and CDR2 YYEEEE. The junction had 7 bases not matched to a gene; V was cut back by 4 bases and J by 7 bases. Here the CDR3 DNA reads TGTGCCAGCAGCGTTCCTAGCGGGAGGTCGAATGAGCAGTTCTTC. The encoded protein is CASSVPSGRSNEQFF.

The chain uses TRBV7-2 and TRBJ2-5, with a tentative D call TRBD1 (6 bases). The CDR3 runs to 15 residues. Germline assignment: CDR1 SGHTA and CDR2 FQGNSA. Trimming took off 2 bases at V and 5 bases at J, with 15 bases between the two ends. DNA for the CDR3: TGTGCCAGCAGCTTACAGGGGATGGCCCGGGAGACCCAGTACTTC. It yields the protein CASSLQGMARETQYF.

About this clone: Other DNA sequences from this sample encode an identical CDR3 as well. This sequence joins TRBV30 and TRBJ2-5; unclear D gene. Trimming took off 2 bases at V and 2 bases at J, with 12 bases between the two ends. CDR3 size: 14 residues. Germline CDR1 and CDR2: GTSNPN and SVGIG (reference sequence). The CDR3 protein is CAWSPGIAQETQYF. The CDR3 DNA reads TGTGCCTGGAGTCCCGGCATAGCACAAGAGACCCAGTACTTC.

V usage is TRBV7-6 and J usage is TRBJ1-6; no firm D call. The germline V and J ends were trimmed by 6 bases and 8 bases, with 26 bases remaining between them. Germline loops: CDR1 SGHVS, CDR2 FNYEAQ. CDR3 length: 18 amino acids. Here the CDR3 reads CASRVGRKGGRGDSPLHF. CDR3 DNA: TGTGCCAGCAGGGTCGGCAGAAAAGGAGGACGAGGCGATTCACCCCTCCACTTT.

V and J are TRBV11-1 and TRBJ1-3; D possibly corresponds to TRBD1 (6 bases). The V gene's germline CDR1 is SGHAT and CDR2 FQDESV (reference sequence). The ends were cut back, 4 bases at V and 0 bases at J, with 10 bases in the middle. The CDR3 is made up of 15 amino acids. CDR3 in DNA: TGTGCCAGCAGCTACGGACAGAGCTCTGGAAACACCATATATTTT. It yields the protein CASSYGQSSGNTIYF. Drawing the rest from reference TRBV11-1 and TRBJ1-3, the complete variable domain is EAEVAQSPRYKITEKSQAVAFWCDPISGHATLYWYRQILGQGPELLVQFQDESVVDDSQLPKDRFSAERLKGVDSTLKIQPAELGDSAMYLCASSYGQSSGNTIYFGEGSWLTVV.

V is TRBV18 and J is TRBJ2-5, with D hard to call. Germline V gene data show CDR1 as KGHSH and CDR2 as LQKENI. The germline V and J ends were trimmed by 2 bases and 0 bases, with 10 bases remaining between them. CDR3 length equals 15 residues. The CDR3 spells CASSPYSLYQETQYF. In DNA form, the CDR3 reads TGTGCCAGCTCACCATACAGCCTGTACCAAGAGACCCAGTACTTC. Using reference TRBV18 and TRBJ2-5 for the parts outside the CDR3, the full variable domain is NAGVMQNPRHLVRRRGQEARLRCSPMKGHSHVYWYRQLPEEGLKFMVYLQKENIIDESGMPKERFSAEFPKEGPSILRIQQVVRGDSAAYFCASSPYSLYQETQYFGPGTRLLVL.

This chain links TRBV15 with TRBJ2-6, with a weak D call TRBD1 (6 bases). Germline V gene lookup returns CDR1 LNHNV and CDR2 YYDKDF (reference sequence). V lost 2 bases to trimming and J lost 0 bases, with 14 bases between them. This CDR3 has 18 residues. The DNA for the CDR3 is TGTGCCACCAGCAGAATAACAGGGTTCCCCTCTGGGGCCAACGTCCTGACTTTC. Translated, it gives CATSRITGFPSGANVLTF.

This chain uses TRBV9 with TRBJ1-1, with D perhaps matching TRBD1 (5 bases). This CDR3 is built from 15 residues. Germline CDR1 is SGDLS and CDR2 is YYNGEE. Trimming left V 0 bases short and J 8 bases short, with 17 bases between. The CDR3 spells CASSVAGTPGGEAFF. The CDR3 coding sequence is TGTGCCAGCAGCGTAGCCGGCACTCCGGGGGGAGAAGCTTTCTTT.

The rearrangement joins TRBV30 to TRBJ2-5; 9 nucleotides agree with TRBD2. V shed 1 base and J 8 bases; nucleotides not matched to a gene: 14. This CDR3 is built from 16 residues. CDR1 is GTSNPN, CDR2 SVGIG, per germline (reference sequence). CDR3 in amino acids: CAWSGGSGGTKRTQYF. As DNA, the CDR3 is TGTGCCTGGAGTGGTGGGAGCGGGGGGACCAAGAGAACCCAGTACTTC.

J is TRBJ1-1 and V is TRBV6-1; no definite D call. V was cut by 2 bases and J by 1 base, with 5 bases left in between. The germline gives CDR1 MNHNS, CDR2 SASEGT. The length of the CDR3 is 13 residues. The CDR3 DNA is TGTGCCAGCAGTGAACGGGAGAACACTGAAGCTTTCTTT. Translated: CASSERENTEAFF.

The CDR3 DNA reads as TGCGCCAGCAGCTTGGCAGGGGAGCTGTTTTTT. Its translation is CASSLAGELFF. The genes are TRBV5-1 and TRBJ2-2, with D unclear. From germline, CDR1 is SGHRS and CDR2 YFSETQ. V gave up 0 bases and J gave up 8 bases, with 2 bases separating them. The length of the CDR3 is 11 residues. The variable domain in full, with the rest retrieved from reference TRBV5-1 and TRBJ2-2, is KAGVTQTPRYLIKTRGQQVTLSCSPISGHRSVSWYQQTPGQGLQFLFEYFSETQRNKGNFPGRFSGRQFSNSRSEMNVSTLELGDSALYLCASSLAGELFFGEGSRLTVL.

The gene calls are TRBV2 and TRBJ1-2; TRBD1 agrees at 10 bases. Germline V CDR1 and CDR2: SNHLY, FYNNEI. The CDR3 length is 14 residues. J was trimmed by 5 bases and V by 6 bases; bases with no gene match: 6. CDR3 region: CASSGQGVVYGYTF. The CDR3 coding sequence is TGTGCCAGCAGCGGACAGGGGGTGGTTTATGGCTACACCTTC.

This chain connects TRBV29-1 to TRBJ2-1; D is unresolved. The V gene lost 2 bases and the J gene lost 5 bases, with 10 bases spanning the gap. The CDR3 covers 13 residues. Looked up from germline, CDR1 is SQVTM and CDR2 is ANQGSEA. CDR3 amino acids: CSVESDFNNEQFF. In DNA form, the CDR3 reads TGCAGCGTTGAAAGTGACTTCAACAATGAGCAGTTCTTC.

The chain joins TRBV27 to TRBJ2-7; tentative D call: TRBD2 (5 bases). CDR1 and CDR2 from the germline V gene are MNHEY and SMNVEV (reference sequence). There are 12 residues in the CDR3. V lost 3 bases and J 8 bases, leaving 11 bases between the germline ends. The CDR3 loop reads CASSFLAGQQYF. The CDR3 nucleotides are TGTGCCAGCAGTTTCCTAGCAGGTCAGCAGTACTTC.

CDR3 loop: CASQGTPGDSTYEQYF. As DNA, the CDR3 is TGTGCCAGCCAAGGGACTCCGGGCGACAGTACCTACGAGCAGTACTTC. This chain uses TRBV28 with TRBJ2-7; D might be TRBD2 (6 bases). The V gene's germline CDR1 is MDHEN and CDR2 SYDVKM. This CDR3 spans 16 amino acids. Trimming took 8 bases from V and 2 from J, leaving 22 bases between them. The entire variable domain, with the rest obtained from reference TRBV28 and TRBJ2-7, is as follows: DVKVTQSSRYLVKRTGEKVFLECVQDMDHENMFWYRQDPGLGLRLIYFSYDVKMKEKGDIPEGYSVSREKKERFSLILESASTNQTSMYLCASQGTPGDSTYEQYFGPGTRLTVT.

The chain carries TRBV19 and TRBJ1-5, with 12 positions matching TRBD1. J was trimmed by 1 base and V by 8 bases; bases with no gene match: 15. There are 19 residues in the CDR3. The germline V gene has CDR1 LNHDA and CDR2 SQIVND (reference sequence). The CDR3 spells CASGNRGTGGPASNQPQHF. In nucleotides, the CDR3 is TGTGCCAGTGGTAACCGGGGGACAGGGGGCCCGGCGAGCAATCAGCCCCAGCATTTT.

V is TRBV6-5 and J is TRBJ1-1; D might be TRBD1 (5 bases). Looked up from germline, CDR1 is MNHEY and CDR2 is SVGAGI. CDR3 length: 14 amino acids. V dropped 5 bases and J dropped 1 base, with 11 bases sitting between them. The CDR3 protein is CASSQDGGNTEAFF. In nucleotides, the CDR3 is TGTGCCAGCAGTCAGGACGGGGGGAACACTGAAGCTTTCTTT.

Worth noting for this clone: It is unclear where the CDR3 begins or ends on the DNA, so no DNA is shown, and the CDR3 is as TCRdb lists it. CDR3: CASSFAIGSLSEFF. The V gene is TRBV28, the J gene TRBJ2-1; the D call TRBD2 from the table was never checked on the DNA. Per the germline V gene, CDR1 is MDHEN and CDR2 is SYDVKM. Termini included, the CDR3 measures 14 amino acids.

The CDR3 nucleotides read TGTGCCAGCAGCCGGGACAGGTCCTACGAGCAGTACTTC. Amino acids: CASSRDRSYEQYF. The chain is built from TRBV5-4 and TRBJ2-7; 8 nucleotides align to TRBD1. Germline V gene sequence: CDR1 SGHNT, CDR2 YYREEE (reference sequence). The junction had 1 base not matched to a gene; V was cut back by 4 bases and J by 1 base. This CDR3 spans 13 amino acids. Complete variable domain (other parts from reference TRBV5-4 and TRBJ2-7): ETGVTQSPTHLIKTRGQQVTLRCSSQSGHNTVSWYQQALGQGPQFIFQYYREEENGRGNFPPRFSGLQFPNYSSELNVNALELDDSALYLCASSRDRSYEQYFGPGTRLTVT.